A single sample gave rise to the 9 T cell receptor beta chains below, sequenced in a study of tumor and adjacent non-tumor tissue in lung cancer. The library came from three nested PCR rounds adapted from ARM-PCR protocols. TCRdb passed the multiplex PCR reads through MiXCR, listing each CDR3 protein once. This table holds fewer than 120,000 distinct CDR3 sequences, over 75% found once. This sample's RNA came from whole unsorted tissue. The material sequenced was lung tumor tissue. These receptors were collected from a man aged 70-80 years with non-small cell lung cancer.

Details on this clonotype: A read error may produce the germline difference seen at one junction end. The chain employs TRBV6-2 or TRBV6-3 and TRBJ2-7; either TRBD1 or TRBD2 may supply D (5 bases each). Germline CDR1 is MNHEY and CDR2 is SVGEGT. This CDR3 spans 15 amino acids. DNA of the CDR3: TGTACCAGCAGTTACTCGATGACGGGACCTGTCGAGCATTACTTC. It is translated as CTSSYSMTGPVEHYF.

The gene calls are TRBV28 and TRBJ1-1; D is unresolved. Per the germline V gene, CDR1 is MDHEN and CDR2 is SYDVKM. The V and J ends lost 3 bases and 4 bases respectively, with 9 bases between them. This CDR3 region has 13 residues. The CDR3 nucleotides read TGTGCCAGCAGTTTTCTGAATGGCACTGAAGCTTTCTTT. It yields the protein CASSFLNGTEAFF.

The chain's CDR3 is CASSLLGRGPNEQFF. The DNA for the CDR3 is TGTGCCAGCAGCTTATTAGGGAGGGGTCCGAATGAGCAGTTCTTC. The chain links TRBV11-3 to TRBJ2-1, with 7 bases aligning to TRBD2. The germline V gene has CDR1 SGHNT and CDR2 YENEEA. The CDR3 spans 15 residues. V lost 2 bases, J lost 7 bases, and 8 bases stayed unmatched.

As concerns this clonotype: A read error may be the cause here, since a much bigger clone is one base away. The chain links TRBV30 to TRBJ2-7, with a tentative D call TRBD1 (6 bases). Germline lookup yields CDR1 GTSNPN and CDR2 SVGIG (reference sequence). The CDR3 has 12 residues. Trimming stripped 4 bases from V and 6 bases from J, with 13 bases between. This chain's CDR3 is CAWTGDRAEQYF. DNA for the CDR3: TGTGCCTGGACAGGGGATCGTGCCGAGCAGTACTTC.

For this clonotype: This sequence may be a read error, since a much larger clone differs from it by one base. The chain combines TRBV20-1 with TRBJ2-7; a possible D gene is TRBD1 (5 bases). This CDR3 is built from 14 residues. The V end was cut by 1 base, the J end by 3 bases, with 13 bases between. CDR1 is DFQATT, CDR2 SNEGSKA, per germline (reference sequence). CDR3 loop: CSARVHGRVYEQYF. CDR3 nucleotides: TGCAGTGCTAGAGTACATGGCAGGGTCTACGAGCAGTACTTC.

As to this clonotype: At one end the junction does not follow the germline gene, possibly because of a read error. The rearrangement links TRBV29-1 to TRBJ1-1; D is unresolved. Germline CDR1 and CDR2: SQVTM and ANQGSEA. There are 13 residues in the CDR3. The CDR3 nucleotides read TGCAGCGTTCTTATCCAGATGAACACTGATGCTTTCTTT. Encoded protein: CSVLIQMNTDAFF.

Comments on this clonotype: The junction departs from the called germline gene at one end, perhaps through a read error. This chain connects TRBV11-2 to TRBJ2-7; 9 positions agree with TRBD1. Germline CDR1 reads SGHAT; CDR2 reads FQNNGV. The CDR3 runs to 15 residues. CDR3 amino acids: CASSLGTGPSYKHYF. Here the CDR3 DNA reads TGTGCCAGCAGCCTCGGGACAGGGCCCTCCTACAAGCATTACTTC.

This clonotype was counted ten times or more. The chain couples TRBV28 to TRBJ2-1; D is unclear. V was clipped by 4 bases and J by 7 bases, with 5 bases between them. The germline CDR1 and CDR2 sequences are MDHEN and SYDVKM. The CDR3 totals 11 residues. The CDR3 here is CASSSRNEQFF. As DNA, the CDR3 is TGTGCCAGCAGTTCACGGAATGAGCAGTTCTTC.

The CDR3 reads CSAKPYLQTGRETQYF. CDR3 DNA sequence: TGCAGCGCCAAGCCCTACCTCCAGACAGGCAGAGAAACCCAGTACTTC. The chain combines TRBV29-1 with TRBJ2-5; tentatively, D is TRBD1 (6 bases). The length of the CDR3 is 16 residues. Trimming pared 7 bases from V and 8 bases from J, leaving 29 bases between. Germline V gives CDR1 SQVTM, CDR2 ANQGSEA.